The subject of this entry is one T cell receptor (beta chain). This sample is part of a study of shared clonotypes between healthy human individuals. This CDR3 region has 16 residues. Germline V lookup: CDR1 SGHRS, CDR2 YFSETQ. Trimming cost V 4 bases and J 3 bases, with 17 bases left between them. An even split of each subset's genomic DNA across several immunoSEQ plates was performed. Libraries were prepared by immunoSEQ multiplex PCR; TCRdb keeps only in-frame clonotypes and omits some of them. This sample has 2 million to 2.5 million clones, with less than 95% found just once. The clonotype originates from a man aged 18 to 35 in good health. Some clones in this sample may be carry-over from other donors' samples. This chain uses TRBV5-1 with TRBJ1-5; D not resolved. The sequenced sample was naive CD4+ T cells from PBMCs. Subset defined: CD45RA+ positively selected. In DNA form, the CDR3 reads TGCGCCAGCAGCCCTGGTTTAGGGAGCCTCAATCAGCCCCAGCATTTT. It encodes CASSPGLGSLNQPQHF.